This entry is about one TCR beta chain. The sample originates from a study of technical replicates of blood from a few donors. Libraries were prepared by immunoSEQ multiplex PCR; TCRdb keeps only in-frame clonotypes and omits some of them. The sample comprises some 70,000 clones, around 90% of which are singletons, and around 0.34% rests with the top ten. The germline V gene has CDR1 SGHRS and CDR2 YFSETQ. V shed 2 bases and J shed 5 bases, with 8 bases lying between them. The CDR3 consists of 13 residues. This chain joins TRBV5-1 and TRBJ1-5; possibly TRBD1 for D (5 bases). The clonotype comes from a human donor in good health. The specimen sequenced was T cells isolated from PBMCs. The CDR3: CASSLTGDQPQHF. CDR3 coding DNA: TGCGCCAGCAGCTTAACGGGGGATCAGCCCCAGCATTTT.